This passage covers 25 T cell receptor beta chains from one sample sequenced in a study of blood T cell repertoires in COVID-19 (dated by TCRdb to about 2020). Library preparation employed the immunoSEQ multiplex PCR assay. Held by TCRdb, this immuneACCESS table contains in-frame sequences only and omits some clones. Under half of the omission traces to an unresolved V gene where checked; the cause of the rest is unknown. Recorded for this sample are about 480,000 clones; about 85% of them occurred a single time. The top ten constitute approximately 2% of the sample. What was sequenced was PBMCs or T cells enriched from blood (not recorded which). All receptors come from a woman under 30 with acute COVID-19.

The chain joins TRBV28 to TRBJ2-7; 7 positions agree with TRBD1. CDR1 MDHEN and CDR2 SYDVKM come from the germline V gene. The CDR3 length is 15 residues. V lost 2 bases to trimming and J lost 4 bases; unmatched junction nucleotides: 8. In nucleotides, the CDR3 is TGTGCCAGCAGTTTAGGCATGGGACAGCTGTACGAGCAGTACTTC. Protein: CASSLGMGQLYEQYF.

This chain links TRBV7-9 with TRBJ2-7; TRBD1 matches 8 bases. Germline values: CDR1 SEHNR, CDR2 FQNEAQ (reference sequence). The CDR3 is 14 amino acids. With V trimmed by 5 bases and J by 5 bases, 8 bases remained unmatched. DNA for the CDR3: TGTGCCAGCAGCACGGGACAGGTAGTCAACGAGCAGTACTTC. Protein sequence: CASSTGQVVNEQYF.

The chain couples TRBV19 to TRBJ2-1, with 9 bases lining up with TRBD1. The V segment lost 7 bases and the J segment 1 base; nucleotides outside the gene matches: 5. CDR3 length: 15 residues. The germline gives CDR1 LNHDA, CDR2 SQIVND (reference sequence). The CDR3 is CASNKDRGSYNEQFF. Here the CDR3 DNA reads TGTGCCAGTAATAAGGACAGGGGATCCTACAATGAGCAGTTCTTC. The full variable domain, completed using reference TRBV19 and TRBJ2-1, is DGGITQSPKYLFRKEGQNVTLSCEQNLNHDAMYWYRQDPGQGLRLIYYSQIVNDFQKGDIAEGYSVSREKKESFPLTVTSAQKNPTAFYLCASNKDRGSYNEQFFGPGTRLTVL.

The chain links TRBV10-1 to TRBJ2-2; D unclear. This CDR3 has 14 residues. V lost 5 bases and J 2 bases, leaving 9 bases between the germline ends. Germline values: CDR1 WNHNN, CDR2 SYGVQD (reference sequence). CDR3 protein: CASSPTHNTGELFF. For the CDR3, the DNA is TGCGCCAGCAGTCCCACACATAACACCGGGGAGCTGTTTTTT.

This sequence joins TRBV3-1 (or the pseudogene TRBV3-2) and TRBJ1-6; no clear D gene. The V gene lost 3 bases and the J gene lost 9 bases, with 18 bases spanning the gap. Germline V lookup: CDR1 LGHDT, CDR2 YNNKEL (reference sequence). The CDR3 consists of 16 residues. The CDR3 DNA reads as TGTGCCAGCAGCCATGACATGTCGGCCTTTAGTTCACCCCTCCACTTT. It encodes CASSHDMSAFSSPLHF.

This chain uses TRBV4-1 with TRBJ2-1; 12 positions agree with TRBD2. The CDR3 is 15 amino acids. The junction had 8 bases not matched to a gene; V was cut back by 4 bases and J by 10 bases. Per germline, CDR1 MGHRA and CDR2 YSYEKL. The CDR3 DNA reads TGCGCCAGCAGCCCTGCTAGCGGGGGGGCTGGGGAGCAGTTCTTC. It translates to CASSPASGGAGEQFF.

CDR3: CASRTGINREEGSGYTF. CDR3 DNA sequence: TGTGCCAGCAGGACTGGAATAAACAGGGAAGAGGGTTCCGGCTACACCTTC. The chain uses TRBV2 and TRBJ1-2, with D possibly being TRBD1 (6 bases). CDR1 is SNHLY and CDR2 is FYNNEI in the germline V gene. The CDR3 is 17 amino acids. V was clipped by 6 bases and J by 8 bases, with 28 bases between them.

V is TRBV2 and J is TRBJ1-1; a possible D gene is TRBD1 (6 bases). The CDR3 contains 13 residues. Trimming left V 6 bases short and J 7 bases short, with 15 bases between. CDR1 and CDR2 (germline): SNHLY, FYNNEI. The CDR3 DNA reads as TGTGCCAGCAGGTTAGGACAGAAATATGAAGCTTTCTTT. Translated: CASRLGQKYEAFF. Drawing the rest from reference TRBV2 and TRBJ1-1, the complete variable domain is EPEVTQTPSHQVTQMGQEVILRCVPISNHLYFYWYRQILGQKVEFLVSFYNNEISEKSEIFDDQFSVERPDGSNFTLKIRSTKLEDSAMYFCASRLGQKYEAFFGQGTRLTVV.

V gene TRBV7-2 combines with J gene TRBJ2-7; TRBD2 agrees at 8 bases. V lost 5 bases and J lost 2; bases outside the gene matches: 5. The germline gives CDR1 SGHTA, CDR2 FQGNSA. CDR3 length: 14 residues. CDR3 protein: CASSPGLEPYEQYF. CDR3 coding DNA: TGTGCCAGCAGCCCGGGACTAGAACCCTACGAGCAGTACTTC.

The chain joins TRBV28 to TRBJ1-4; TRBD1 matches 9 bases. This CDR3 spans 14 amino acids. Germline CDR1 and CDR2: MDHEN and SYDVKM. With 7 bases clipped from V and 7 bases from J, the junction kept 7 bases outside the gene matches. The CDR3 nucleotides read TGTGCCAGCATGGCCGGGACAGGGCGTGAAAAACTGTTTTTT. Translated, it gives CASMAGTGREKLFF.

The gene calls are TRBV7-9 and TRBJ2-3; 8 nucleotides agree with TRBD2. The CDR3 covers 16 residues. Germline values: CDR1 SEHNR, CDR2 FQNEAQ (reference sequence). V shed 5 bases, J shed 5 bases, and the junction held 12 bases outside the gene matches. The CDR3 nucleotides are TGTGCCAGCAGCACCATAGCGGGGCCCTCTAGAGATACGCAGTATTTT. Its protein is CASSTIAGPSRDTQYF.

The rearrangement uses TRBV10-1 and TRBJ2-1, with TRBD1 matching 7 bases. The CDR3 runs to 15 residues. The germline gives CDR1 WNHNN, CDR2 SYGVQD (reference sequence). V lost 2 bases to trimming and J lost 8 bases; unmatched junction nucleotides: 9. CDR3 nucleotide sequence: TGCGCCAGCAGTGAGCCCAGACAGGGATCCGATGAGCAGTTCTTC. Its protein product is CASSEPRQGSDEQFF.

The J gene is TRBJ2-3, the V gene TRBV7-9; tentatively, D is TRBD2 (5 bases). CDR3 length equals 15 residues. Germline V CDR1 and CDR2: SEHNR, FQNEAQ (reference sequence). V was pared by 4 bases and J by 4 bases, with 15 bases between. CDR3 amino acids: CASSSKRAQADTQYF. The CDR3 region has the DNA TGTGCCAGCAGCTCAAAGAGGGCCCAGGCAGATACGCAGTATTTT.

The CDR3 nucleotides read TGTGCCAGCAGCCCTCATCTAGCGGGAGTCTCCGAGCAGTACTTC. It codes for CASSPHLAGVSEQYF. This chain uses TRBV7-2 with TRBJ2-7; 10 bases map to TRBD2. Germline V gene sequence: CDR1 SGHTA, CDR2 FQGNSA. This CDR3 is 15 amino acids long. V gave up 5 bases and J gave up 6 bases; unmatched junction bases: 10.

The V and J genes are TRBV7-9 and TRBJ2-7; D is possibly TRBD2 (5 bases). There are 13 residues in the CDR3. Germline V gene sequence: CDR1 SEHNR, CDR2 FQNEAQ (reference sequence). The V end was cut by 6 bases, the J end by 2 bases, with 11 bases between. For the CDR3, the DNA is TGTGCCAGCAGTTGGACTGATCCCTACGAGCAGTACTTC. Translation gives CASSWTDPYEQYF.

The chain combines TRBV6-6 with TRBJ1-5; 8 bases match TRBD1. Germline CDR1 and CDR2: MNHNY and SVGAGI (reference sequence). The CDR3 runs to 19 residues. The V segment lost 5 bases and the J segment 0 bases; nucleotides outside the gene matches: 15. As DNA, the CDR3 is TGTGCCAGCAGTCCGCGTCGAGACAGGGGCTTCCCTAGCAATCAGCCCCAGCATTTT. Translating gives CASSPRRDRGFPSNQPQHF.

This sequence joins TRBV6-5 and TRBJ2-7; TRBD1 is a possible D gene (6 bases). CDR1 and CDR2 (germline): MNHEY, SVGAGI. V dropped 5 bases and J dropped 6 bases, with 14 bases sitting between them. The CDR3 runs to 13 residues. CDR3 nucleotide sequence: TGTGCCAGCAGTCCAGGGGTCTCCCCCGAGCAGTACTTC. Amino acids: CASSPGVSPEQYF.

This clone has just a few counts. This sequence joins TRBV7-9 and TRBJ1-2, with 8 bases matching TRBD1. This CDR3 has 13 residues. V shed 5 bases, J shed 7 bases, and the junction held 6 bases outside the gene matches. From germline, CDR1 is SEHNR and CDR2 FQNEAQ (reference sequence). The CDR3 region has the DNA TGTGCCAGCAGCGGTCGGACAGGGCCTGGCTACACCTTC. The encoded protein is CASSGRTGPGYTF.

The CDR3 region is CASSWGGPTNYGYTF. The CDR3 nucleotides read TGTGCCAGCAGTTGGGGGGGACCAACTAACTATGGCTACACCTTC. This chain joins TRBV5-5 and TRBJ1-2; a possible D gene is TRBD1 (5 bases). The CDR3 covers 15 residues. The germline V and J ends were trimmed by 5 bases and 0 bases, with 14 bases remaining between them. Germline CDR1 reads SGHKS; CDR2 reads YYEKEE (reference sequence).

The chain links TRBV12-3 or TRBV12-4 to TRBJ1-5, with D possibly TRBD1 on 5 matching bases. V lost 6 bases and J lost 5, with 8 bases in between. The CDR3 loop spans 12 amino acids. CDR3 bases: TGTGCCAGCAGGCCCAGGGATCAGCCCCAGCATTTT. Translating gives CASRPRDQPQHF.

The gene calls are TRBV25-1 and TRBJ2-7; D is undetermined. The CDR3 loop spans 13 amino acids. V was pared by 3 bases and J by 3 bases, with 9 bases between. Germline V gene sequence: CDR1 MGHDK, CDR2 SYGVNS. CDR3 amino acids: CASSDRQVYEQYF. CDR3 DNA sequence: TGTGCCAGCAGTGACCGCCAGGTCTACGAGCAGTACTTC.

This chain connects TRBV13 to TRBJ2-3; 7 bases are a match to TRBD2. The ends lost 8 bases at V and 2 bases at J; junction bases unmatched: 1. In germline, CDR1 is PRHDT, CDR2 FYEKMQ (reference sequence). The CDR3 is 12 amino acids. The CDR3 spells CASGGVTDTQYF. The CDR3 DNA follows: TGTGCCAGCGGGGGGGTCACAGATACGCAGTATTTT.

This sequence joins TRBV28 and TRBJ1-2; tentative D call: TRBD1 (6 bases). V was trimmed by 6 bases and J by 7 bases, leaving 15 bases between them. The CDR3 is 13 amino acids. Germline-derived CDR1 and CDR2 are MDHEN and SYDVKM. The CDR3 loop is CASSEQGPGGYTF. In DNA, the CDR3 is TGTGCCAGCAGCGAACAGGGTCCGGGTGGCTACACCTTC.

This clone was seen a single time. V gene TRBV24-1 combines with J gene TRBJ2-1, with 10 bases that match TRBD2. Losses at the gene ends were 1 base for V and 7 bases for J; bases not matched to a gene: 3. CDR3 length: 15 residues. Germline lookup yields CDR1 KGHDR and CDR2 SFDVKD. The CDR3: CATSDLTSGTNEQFF. The DNA for the CDR3 is TGTGCCACCAGTGATTTAACTAGCGGGACGAATGAGCAGTTCTTC.

V gene TRBV27 combines with J gene TRBJ1-2; TRBD1 is a possible D gene (6 bases). V lost 0 bases and J lost 5, with 13 bases in between. The CDR3 is 15 residues long. Looked up from germline, CDR1 is MNHEY and CDR2 is SMNVEV (reference sequence). CDR3 nucleotide sequence: TGTGCCAGCAGTTTATCTTCAGGGGATCCTTATGGCTACACCTTC. This encodes CASSLSSGDPYGYTF.